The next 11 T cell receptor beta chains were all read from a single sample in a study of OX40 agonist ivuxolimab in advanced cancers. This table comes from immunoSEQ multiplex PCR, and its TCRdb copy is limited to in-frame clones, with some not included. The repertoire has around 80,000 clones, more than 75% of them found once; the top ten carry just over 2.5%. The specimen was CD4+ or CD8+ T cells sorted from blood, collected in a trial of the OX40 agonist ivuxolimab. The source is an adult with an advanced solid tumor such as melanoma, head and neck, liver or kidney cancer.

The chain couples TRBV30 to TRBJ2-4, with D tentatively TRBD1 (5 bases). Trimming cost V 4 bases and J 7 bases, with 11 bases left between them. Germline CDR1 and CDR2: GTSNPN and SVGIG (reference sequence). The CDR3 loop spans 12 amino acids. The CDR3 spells CAWNQGWNIQYF. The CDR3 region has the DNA TGTGCCTGGAATCAGGGTTGGAACATTCAGTACTTC.

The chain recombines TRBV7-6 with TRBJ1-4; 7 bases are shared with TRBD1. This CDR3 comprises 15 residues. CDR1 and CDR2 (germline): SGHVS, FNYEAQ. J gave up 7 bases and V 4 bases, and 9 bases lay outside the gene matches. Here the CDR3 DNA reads TGTGCCAGCAGCTCTACCGGGACAGCAACTGAAAAACTGTTTTTT. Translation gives CASSSTGTATEKLFF.

The CDR3: CSVEGQGRVREQYV. For the CDR3, the DNA is TGCAGCGTTGAGGGACAGGGACGGGTTCGCGAGCAGTACGTC. This chain links TRBV29-1 with TRBJ2-7; 9 bases are a match to TRBD1. CDR1 is SQVTM and CDR2 is ANQGSEA in the germline V gene. The CDR3 spans 14 residues. V dropped 3 bases and J dropped 6; count of bases not matched to a gene: 9.

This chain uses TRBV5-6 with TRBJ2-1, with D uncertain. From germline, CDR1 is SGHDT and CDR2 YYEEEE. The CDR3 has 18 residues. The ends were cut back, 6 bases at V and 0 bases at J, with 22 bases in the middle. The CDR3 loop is CASTNGEIGRSSYNEQFF. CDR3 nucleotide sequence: TGTGCCAGCACCAATGGTGAAATAGGAAGAAGCTCCTACAATGAGCAGTTCTTC. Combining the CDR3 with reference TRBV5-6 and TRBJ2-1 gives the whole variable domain DAGVTQSPTHLIKTRGQQVTLRCSPKSGHDTVSWYQQALGQGPQFIFQYYEEEERQRGNFPDRFSGHQFPNYSSELNVNALLLGDSALYLCASTNGEIGRSSYNEQFFGPGTRLTVL.

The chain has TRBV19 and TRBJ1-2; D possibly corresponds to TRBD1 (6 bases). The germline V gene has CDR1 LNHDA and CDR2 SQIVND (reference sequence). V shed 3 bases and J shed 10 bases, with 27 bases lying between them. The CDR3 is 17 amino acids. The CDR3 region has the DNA TGTGCCAGTAGTATCAGCCCTCCAACAGGGCCTTCTAGTTCCTACACCTTC. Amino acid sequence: CASSISPPTGPSSSYTF. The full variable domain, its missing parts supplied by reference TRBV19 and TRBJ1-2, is DGGITQSPKYLFRKEGQNVTLSCEQNLNHDAMYWYRQDPGQGLRLIYYSQIVNDFQKGDIAEGYSVSREKKESFPLTVTSAQKNPTAFYLCASSISPPTGPSSSYTFGSGTRLTVV.

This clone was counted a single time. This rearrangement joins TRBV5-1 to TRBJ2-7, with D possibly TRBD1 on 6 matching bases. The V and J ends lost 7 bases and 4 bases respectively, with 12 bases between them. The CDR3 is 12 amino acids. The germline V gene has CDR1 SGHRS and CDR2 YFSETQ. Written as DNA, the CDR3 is TGCGCCAGCTGGGACAAGATATACGAGCAGTACTTC. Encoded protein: CASWDKIYEQYF.

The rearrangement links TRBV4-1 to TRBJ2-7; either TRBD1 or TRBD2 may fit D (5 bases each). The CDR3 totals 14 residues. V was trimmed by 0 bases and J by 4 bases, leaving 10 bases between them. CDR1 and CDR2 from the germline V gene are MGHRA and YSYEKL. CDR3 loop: CASSQDEGLYEQYF. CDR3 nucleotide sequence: TGCGCCAGCAGCCAAGATGAGGGGTTGTACGAGCAGTACTTC.

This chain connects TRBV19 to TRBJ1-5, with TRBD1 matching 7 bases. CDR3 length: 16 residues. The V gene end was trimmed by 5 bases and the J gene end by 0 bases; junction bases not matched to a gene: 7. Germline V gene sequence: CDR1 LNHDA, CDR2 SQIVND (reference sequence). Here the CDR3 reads CASSPVGDSSNQPQHF. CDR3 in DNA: TGTGCCAGTAGTCCCGTTGGGGACAGTAGCAATCAGCCCCAGCATTTT.

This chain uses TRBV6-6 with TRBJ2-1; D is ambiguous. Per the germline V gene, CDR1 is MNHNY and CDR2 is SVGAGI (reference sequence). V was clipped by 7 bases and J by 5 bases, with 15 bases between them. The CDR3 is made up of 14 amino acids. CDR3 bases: TGTGCCAGCATACGGTCGATTACCCACAATGAGCAGTTCTTC. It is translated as CASIRSITHNEQFF.

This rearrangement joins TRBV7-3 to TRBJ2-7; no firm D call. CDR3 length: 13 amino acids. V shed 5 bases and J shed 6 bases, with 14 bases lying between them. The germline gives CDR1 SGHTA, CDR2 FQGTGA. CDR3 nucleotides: TGTGCCAGCAGCCCCCACCGAAGTACCGAGCAGTACTTC. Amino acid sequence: CASSPHRSTEQYF.

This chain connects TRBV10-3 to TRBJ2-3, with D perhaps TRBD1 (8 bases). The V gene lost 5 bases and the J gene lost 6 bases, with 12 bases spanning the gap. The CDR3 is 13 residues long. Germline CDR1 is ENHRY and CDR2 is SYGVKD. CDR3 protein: CAISTGGADTQYF. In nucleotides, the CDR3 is TGTGCCATCAGTACAGGGGGGGCGGATACGCAGTATTTT.